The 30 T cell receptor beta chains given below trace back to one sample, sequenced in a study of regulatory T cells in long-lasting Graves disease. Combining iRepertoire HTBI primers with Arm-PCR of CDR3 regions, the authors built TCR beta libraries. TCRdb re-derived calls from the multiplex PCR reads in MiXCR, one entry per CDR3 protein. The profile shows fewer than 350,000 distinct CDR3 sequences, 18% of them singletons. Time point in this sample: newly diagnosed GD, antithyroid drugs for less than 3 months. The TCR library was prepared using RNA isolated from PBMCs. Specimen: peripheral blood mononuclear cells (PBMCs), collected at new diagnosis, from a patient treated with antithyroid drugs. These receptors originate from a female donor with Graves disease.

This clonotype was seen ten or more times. The chain's CDR3 is CASREGGWETQYF. The CDR3 region has the DNA TGTGCCAGCAGGGAGGGAGGTTGGGAGACCCAGTACTTC. V gene TRBV25-1 combines with J gene TRBJ2-5, with D maybe TRBD2 (6 bases). The V end lost 6 bases, the J end lost 5 bases, and 13 bases lay between the germline ends. Germline loops: CDR1 MGHDK, CDR2 SYGVNS. CDR3 length: 13 amino acids. The variable domain in full, completed from reference TRBV25-1 and TRBJ2-5, reads EADIYQTPRYLVIGTGKKITLECSQTMGHDKMYWYQQDPGMELHLIHYSYGVNSTEKGDLSSESTVSRIRTEHFPLTLESARPSHTSQYLCASREGGWETQYFGPGTRLLVL.

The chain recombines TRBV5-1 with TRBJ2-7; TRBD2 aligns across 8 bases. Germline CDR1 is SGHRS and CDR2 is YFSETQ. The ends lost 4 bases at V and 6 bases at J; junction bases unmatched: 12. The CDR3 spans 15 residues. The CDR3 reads CASSLYTGTSREQYF. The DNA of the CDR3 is TGCGCCAGCAGCCTATATACCGGGACTAGTCGCGAGCAGTACTTC.

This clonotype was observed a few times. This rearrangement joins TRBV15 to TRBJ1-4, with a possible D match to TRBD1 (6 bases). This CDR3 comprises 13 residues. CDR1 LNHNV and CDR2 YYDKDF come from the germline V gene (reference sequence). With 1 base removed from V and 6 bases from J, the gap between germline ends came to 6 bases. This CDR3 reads CATSRAGDEKLFF. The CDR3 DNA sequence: TGTGCCACCAGCAGAGCAGGGGATGAAAAACTGTTTTTT.

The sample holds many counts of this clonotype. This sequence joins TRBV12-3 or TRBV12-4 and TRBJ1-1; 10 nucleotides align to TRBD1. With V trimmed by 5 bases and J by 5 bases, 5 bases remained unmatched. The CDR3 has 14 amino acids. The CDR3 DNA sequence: TGTGCCAGCAGTGCGACAGGGGGCATTACTGAAGCTTTCTTT. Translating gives CASSATGGITEAFF.

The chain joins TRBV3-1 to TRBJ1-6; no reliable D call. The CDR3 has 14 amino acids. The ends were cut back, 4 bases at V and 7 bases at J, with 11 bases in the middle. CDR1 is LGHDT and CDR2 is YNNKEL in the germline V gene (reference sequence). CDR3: CASSPWTGNSPLHF. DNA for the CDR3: TGTGCCAGCAGCCCCTGGACGGGCAATTCACCCCTCCACTTT.

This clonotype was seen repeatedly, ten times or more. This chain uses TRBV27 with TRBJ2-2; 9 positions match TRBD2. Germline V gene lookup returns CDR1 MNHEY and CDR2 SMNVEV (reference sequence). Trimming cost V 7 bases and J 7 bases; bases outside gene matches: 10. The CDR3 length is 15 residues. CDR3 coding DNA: TGTGCCAGCAACCACCGTAGCGGGAGTGTCGGGGAGCTGTTTTTT. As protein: CASNHRSGSVGELFF.

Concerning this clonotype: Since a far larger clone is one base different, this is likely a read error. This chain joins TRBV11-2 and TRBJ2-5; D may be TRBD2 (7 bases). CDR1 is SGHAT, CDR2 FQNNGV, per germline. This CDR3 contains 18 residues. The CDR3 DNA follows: TGTGCCAGCAGCACGACACCCTGGGGGCGGGAGATTGGCGAGACCCGGTACTTC. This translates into CASSTTPWGREIGETRYF.

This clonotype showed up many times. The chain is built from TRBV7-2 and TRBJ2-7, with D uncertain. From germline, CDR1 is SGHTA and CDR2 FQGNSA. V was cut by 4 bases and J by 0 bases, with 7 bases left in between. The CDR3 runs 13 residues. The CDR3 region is CASSSEDSYEQYF. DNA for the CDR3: TGTGCCAGCAGCTCCGAAGACTCCTACGAGCAGTACTTC. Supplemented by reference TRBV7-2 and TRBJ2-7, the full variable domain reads GAGVSQSPSNKVTEKGKDVELRCDPISGHTALYWYRQSLGQGLEFLIYFQGNSAPDKSGLPSDRFSAERTGGSVSTLTIQRTQQEDSAVYLCASSSEDSYEQYFGPGTRLTVT.

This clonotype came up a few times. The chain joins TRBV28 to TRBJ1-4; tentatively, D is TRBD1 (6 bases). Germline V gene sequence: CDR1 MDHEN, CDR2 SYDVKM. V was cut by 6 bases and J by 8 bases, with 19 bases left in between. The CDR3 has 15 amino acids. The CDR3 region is CASSQTGGADEKLFF. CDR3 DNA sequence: TGTGCCAGCAGCCAGACGGGGGGGGCCGACGAAAAACTGTTTTTT.

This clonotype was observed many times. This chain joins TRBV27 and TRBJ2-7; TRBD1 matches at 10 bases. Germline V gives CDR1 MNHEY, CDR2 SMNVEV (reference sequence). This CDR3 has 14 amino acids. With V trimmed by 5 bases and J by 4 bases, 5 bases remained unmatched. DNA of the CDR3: TGTGCCAGCAGTCCATGGGACAGGGGTTACGAGCAGTACTTC. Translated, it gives CASSPWDRGYEQYF.

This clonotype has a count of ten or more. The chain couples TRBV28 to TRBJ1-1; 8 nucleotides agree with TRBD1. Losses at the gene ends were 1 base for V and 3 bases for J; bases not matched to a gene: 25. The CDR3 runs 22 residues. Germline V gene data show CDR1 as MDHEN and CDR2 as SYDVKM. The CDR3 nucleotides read TGTGCCAGCAGTTTATCGACGTCGGCCGGGACAGGTACTAAAATCAGGGACACTGAAGCTTTCTTT. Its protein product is CASSLSTSAGTGTKIRDTEAFF.

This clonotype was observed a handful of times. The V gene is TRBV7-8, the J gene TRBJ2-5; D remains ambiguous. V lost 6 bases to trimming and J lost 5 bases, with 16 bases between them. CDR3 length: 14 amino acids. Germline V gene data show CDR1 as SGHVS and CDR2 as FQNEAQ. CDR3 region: CASRVREGPETQYF. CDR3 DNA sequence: TGTGCCAGCAGGGTGCGCGAAGGGCCGGAGACCCAGTACTTC.

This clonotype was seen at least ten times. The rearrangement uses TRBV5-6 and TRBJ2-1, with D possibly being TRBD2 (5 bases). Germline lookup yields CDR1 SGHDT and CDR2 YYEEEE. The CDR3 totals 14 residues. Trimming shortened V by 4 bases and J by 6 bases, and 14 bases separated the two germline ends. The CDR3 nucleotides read TGTGCCAGCAGCCTTCCCCTAGCTGTCAATGAGCAGTTCTTC. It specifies CASSLPLAVNEQFF.

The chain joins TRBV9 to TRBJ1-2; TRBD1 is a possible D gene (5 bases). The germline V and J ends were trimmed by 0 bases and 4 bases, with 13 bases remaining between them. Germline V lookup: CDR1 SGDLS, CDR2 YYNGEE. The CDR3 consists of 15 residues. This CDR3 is CASSVEGRGGYGYTF. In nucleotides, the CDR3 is TGTGCCAGCAGCGTAGAGGGACGGGGCGGCTATGGCTACACCTTC.

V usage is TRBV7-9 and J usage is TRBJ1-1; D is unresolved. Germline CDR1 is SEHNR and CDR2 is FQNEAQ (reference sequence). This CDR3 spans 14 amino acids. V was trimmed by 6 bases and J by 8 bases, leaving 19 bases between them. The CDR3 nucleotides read TGTGCCAGCAGTGAAGAGCAAGGCCCAAGGGAAGCTTTCTTT. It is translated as CASSEEQGPREAFF.

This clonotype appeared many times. The CDR3 nucleotides read TGTGCCAGCAGCTTTTTGACTAGCGGGAGAGGGACCGGGGAGCTGTTTTTT. Its protein product is CASSFLTSGRGTGELFF. This chain links TRBV11-1 with TRBJ2-2; 12 bases are shared with TRBD2. This CDR3 is 17 amino acids long. Germline CDR1 is SGHAT and CDR2 is FQDESV (reference sequence). With 3 bases clipped from V and 5 bases from J, the junction kept 7 bases outside the gene matches.

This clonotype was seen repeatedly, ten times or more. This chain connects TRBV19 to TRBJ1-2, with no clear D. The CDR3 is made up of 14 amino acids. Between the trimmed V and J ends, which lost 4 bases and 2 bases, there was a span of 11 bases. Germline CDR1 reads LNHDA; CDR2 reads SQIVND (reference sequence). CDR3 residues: CASSKGQVNYGYTF. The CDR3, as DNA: TGTGCCAGTAGTAAGGGCCAAGTCAACTATGGCTACACCTTC.

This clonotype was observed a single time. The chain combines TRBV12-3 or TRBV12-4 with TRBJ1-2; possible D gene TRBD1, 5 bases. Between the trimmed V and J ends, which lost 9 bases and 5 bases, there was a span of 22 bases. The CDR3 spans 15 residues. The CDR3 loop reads CASSNPLTGGYGYTF. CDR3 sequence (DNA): TGTGCCAGTAGTAACCCCTTAACAGGCGGGTATGGCTACACCTTC.

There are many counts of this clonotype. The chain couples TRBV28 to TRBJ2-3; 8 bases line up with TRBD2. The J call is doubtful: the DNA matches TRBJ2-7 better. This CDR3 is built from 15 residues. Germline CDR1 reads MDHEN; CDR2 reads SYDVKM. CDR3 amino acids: CASSLAVSGDYEQYF. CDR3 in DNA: TGTGCCAGCAGTCTCGCAGTTAGCGGGGACTACGAGCAGTACTTC.

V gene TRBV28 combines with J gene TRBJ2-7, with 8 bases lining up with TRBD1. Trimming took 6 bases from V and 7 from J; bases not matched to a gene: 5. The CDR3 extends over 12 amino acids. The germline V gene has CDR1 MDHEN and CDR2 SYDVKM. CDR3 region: CASRPGQAEQYF. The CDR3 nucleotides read TGTGCCAGCAGGCCGGGACAGGCAGAGCAGTACTTC.

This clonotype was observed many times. Here the CDR3 DNA reads TGTGCCAGTAGTATCAATCGGGGGGCTCCGGGCACCGGGGAGCTGTTTTTT. Encoded protein: CASSINRGAPGTGELFF. The chain couples TRBV19 to TRBJ2-2, with D perhaps TRBD2 (7 bases). CDR1 is LNHDA and CDR2 is SQIVND in the germline V gene (reference sequence). V was cut by 3 bases and J by 4 bases, with 18 bases left in between. CDR3 length equals 17 residues.

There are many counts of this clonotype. Here the CDR3 DNA reads TGTGCCAGCAGTGTCAGACCTAACTATGGCTACACCTTC. This gives the protein CASSVRPNYGYTF. The chain has TRBV27 and TRBJ1-2, with D hard to call. CDR1 and CDR2 from the germline V gene are MNHEY and SMNVEV (reference sequence). V lost 5 bases and J 0 bases, leaving 7 bases between the germline ends. The CDR3 contains 13 residues.

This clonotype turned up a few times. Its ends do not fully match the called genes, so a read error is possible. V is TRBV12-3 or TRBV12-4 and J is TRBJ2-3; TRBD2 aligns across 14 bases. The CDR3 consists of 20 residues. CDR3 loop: CTSSFSLGTSGSDRFDTQYF. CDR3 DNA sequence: TGTACCAGCAGTTTCAGTCTCGGGACTAGCGGGAGCGACCGTTTCGATACGCAGTATTTT.

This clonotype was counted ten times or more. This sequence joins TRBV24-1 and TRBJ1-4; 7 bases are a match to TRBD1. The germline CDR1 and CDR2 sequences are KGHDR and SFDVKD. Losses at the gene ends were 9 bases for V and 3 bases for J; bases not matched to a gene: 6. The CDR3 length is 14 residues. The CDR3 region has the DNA TGTGCCACCCCTCCAGGACAGGCTAATGAAAAACTGTTTTTT. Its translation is CATPPGQANEKLFF.

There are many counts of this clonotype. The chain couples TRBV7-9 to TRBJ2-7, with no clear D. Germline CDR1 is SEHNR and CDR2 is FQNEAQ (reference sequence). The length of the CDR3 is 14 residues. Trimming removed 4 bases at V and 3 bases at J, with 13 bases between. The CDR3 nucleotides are TGTGCCAGCAGCTCGTTGAGGTGGGGCTACGAGCAGTACTTC. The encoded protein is CASSSLRWGYEQYF.

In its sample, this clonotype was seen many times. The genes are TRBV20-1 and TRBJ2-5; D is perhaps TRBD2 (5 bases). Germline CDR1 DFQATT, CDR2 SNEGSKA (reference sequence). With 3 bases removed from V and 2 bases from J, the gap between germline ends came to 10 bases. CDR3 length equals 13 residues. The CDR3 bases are TGCAGTGCTAGTGAGGGCCGGCAAGAGACCCAGTACTTC. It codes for CSASEGRQETQYF.

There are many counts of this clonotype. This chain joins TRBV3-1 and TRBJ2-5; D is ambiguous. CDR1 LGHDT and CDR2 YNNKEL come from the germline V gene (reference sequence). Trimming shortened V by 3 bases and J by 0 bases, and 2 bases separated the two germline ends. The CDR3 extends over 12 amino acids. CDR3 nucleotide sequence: TGTGCCAGCAGCCAGCACCAAGAGACCCAGTACTTC. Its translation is CASSQHQETQYF.

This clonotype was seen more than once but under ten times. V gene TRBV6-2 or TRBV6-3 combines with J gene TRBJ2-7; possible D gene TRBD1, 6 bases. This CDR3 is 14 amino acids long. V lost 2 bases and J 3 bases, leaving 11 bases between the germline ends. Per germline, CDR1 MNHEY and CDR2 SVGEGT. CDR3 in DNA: TGTGCCAGCAGTTACGACCCCAGGGGCTACGAGCAGTACTTC. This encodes CASSYDPRGYEQYF.

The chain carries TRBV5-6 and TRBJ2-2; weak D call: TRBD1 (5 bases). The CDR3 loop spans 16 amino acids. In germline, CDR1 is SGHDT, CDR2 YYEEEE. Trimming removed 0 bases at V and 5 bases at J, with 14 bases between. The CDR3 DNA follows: TGTGCCAGCAGCTTGGGACAGCTAATGCAGACCGGGGAGCTGTTTTTT. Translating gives CASSLGQLMQTGELFF.

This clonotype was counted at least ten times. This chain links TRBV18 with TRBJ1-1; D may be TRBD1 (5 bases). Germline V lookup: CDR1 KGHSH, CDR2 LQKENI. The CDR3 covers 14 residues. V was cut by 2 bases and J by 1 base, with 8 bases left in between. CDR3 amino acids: CASSPTRGNTEAFF. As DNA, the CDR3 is TGTGCCAGCTCACCAACGAGGGGGAACACTGAAGCTTTCTTT.